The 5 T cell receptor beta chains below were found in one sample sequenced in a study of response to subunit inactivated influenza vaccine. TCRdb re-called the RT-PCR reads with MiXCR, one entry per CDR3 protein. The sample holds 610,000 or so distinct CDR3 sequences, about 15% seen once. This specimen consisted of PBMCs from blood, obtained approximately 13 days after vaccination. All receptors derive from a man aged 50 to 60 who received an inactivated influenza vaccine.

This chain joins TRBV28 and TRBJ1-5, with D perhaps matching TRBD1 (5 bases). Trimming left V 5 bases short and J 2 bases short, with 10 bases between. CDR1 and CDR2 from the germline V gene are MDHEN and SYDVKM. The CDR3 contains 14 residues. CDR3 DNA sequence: TGTGCCAGCAGTCCTGGGGGGGGCAATCAGCCCCAGCATTTT. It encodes CASSPGGGNQPQHF.

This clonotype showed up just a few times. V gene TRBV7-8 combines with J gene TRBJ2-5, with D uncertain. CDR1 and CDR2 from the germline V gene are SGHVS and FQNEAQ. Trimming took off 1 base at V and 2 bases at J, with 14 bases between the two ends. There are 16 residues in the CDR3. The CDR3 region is CASSLGSRLFQETQYF. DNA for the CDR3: TGTGCCAGCAGCTTAGGGTCCCGCTTATTTCAAGAGACCCAGTACTTC.

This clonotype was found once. CDR3 amino acids: CASSEKSSTDTQYF. The CDR3 DNA reads TGTGCCAGCAGTGAGAAATCTAGCACAGATACGCAGTATTTT. The chain links TRBV28 to TRBJ2-3; D is unclear. The CDR3 totals 14 residues. Germline lookup yields CDR1 MDHEN and CDR2 SYDVKM. The V end lost 5 bases, the J end lost 0 bases, and 9 bases lay between the germline ends.

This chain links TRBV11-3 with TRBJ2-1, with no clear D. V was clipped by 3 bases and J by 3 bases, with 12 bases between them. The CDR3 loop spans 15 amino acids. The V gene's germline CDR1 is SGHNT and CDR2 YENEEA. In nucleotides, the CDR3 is TGTGCCAGCAGCTTGGGCAGTTACCACTACAATGAGCAGTTCTTC. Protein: CASSLGSYHYNEQFF.

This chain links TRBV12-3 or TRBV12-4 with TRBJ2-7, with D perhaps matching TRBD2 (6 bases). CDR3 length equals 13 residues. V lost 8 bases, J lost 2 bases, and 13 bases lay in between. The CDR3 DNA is TGTGCCAGCGCCGGGACTTCAACCTACGAGCAGTACTTC. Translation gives CASAGTSTYEQYF.